This TCR beta chain emerged from a study of cytomegalovirus exposure and HLA in healthy donors (dated by TCRdb to 2017 to 2019). The study in broad terms: An earlier analysis of approximately 640 of the donors reported 276 Gb of sequence data and around 110 million unique TCR beta sequences from about 179 million T cells. Among the approximately 400 genotyped donors, around 81% belonged to the genetic ancestry cluster associated with self-reported Caucasian donors. Typing coverage varied by locus: 629-630 donors for A, B, C, DRB1 and DQB1; approximately 520 for DQA1; 606 for DPA1; roughly 470 for DPB1. In a later analysis, previously published TCR beta repertoires from 670 or so donors were re-analyzed and high-resolution HLA genotyping was added so that TCR occurrence patterns could be studied. The aim of the study was to test whether cataloging public T cell receptors could identify signatures of past pathogen exposure. The T cell repertoires of 666 subjects were profiled by immunosequencing and related to cytomegalovirus serostatus. In a later genetic analysis, genome-wide SNP genotypes for about three fifths of the roughly 670 donors were used, and that subset was treated as a discovery cohort. Donor age, sex, ethnicity and CMV serostatus were compiled alongside the repertoire data. In an earlier analysis of roughly 580 of the donors, high-throughput TCR beta sequencing was used to judge whether each TCR beta V gene segment behaved as functional or pseudogenic. Besides the first cohort of under 700 subjects, a separate validation cohort made up of 120 different subjects was used. Both class I and class II loci were covered by HLA typing, at four-digit resolution. To predict cytomegalovirus infection status, the study brought together high-throughput TCR immunosequencing, statistical association of individual TCRs with disease status, and machine learning. Every discovery cohort repertoire had been produced on one sequencing platform. Among some 400 genotyped donors of the cohort, an average of approximately 200,000 unique TCR beta nucleotide sequences was sequenced per donor, of which about 20% were non-productive. Roughly 5 DR-DQ haplotypes were handled as single units for association and clustering, since linkage in the cohort was strong. An early release that covered about 640 HLA-typed donors contained around 300 gigabases of sequencing data and 80 million or so unique TCR sequences. Rather than using new phenotypic data, the later analysis identified candidate immune exposures from TCR beta sequences and from how often those sequences occurred across donors. General study outcomes and caveats: Assigning TCR associations to individual alleles was difficult when HLA alleles, especially DR and DQ, strongly co-occurred. Most TCR sequences were seen in very few donors, while some public TCRs were found in many individuals. For the cohort, immune exposure information was limited to CMV serostatus. Some IMGT-functional V segments, including TRBV6-2 and TRBV6-3, could not be told apart with the 87-base-pair reads, so those segments were excluded. According to a later genetic analysis, donors in an Asian-associated ancestry cluster had fewer N-insertions in productive TCRs than the approximately 650-donor mean. Because counts were too low, some 17 rarely observed V segments, including chromosome 9 orphons, were left out of the earlier analysis of about 500 of the donors. A further reported finding was that TCR beta sequences accurately predicted the HLA-A and HLA-B alleles for most subjects in the first cohort. According to a later analysis, TCR association rates differed among HLA loci, with DRB1 alleles showing the most associated TCRs and HLA-C alleles showing the fewest. The authors suggested that the approach could potentially be extended to other disease states and immunological phenotypes. An association between a missense DCLRE1C variant and V-gene and J-gene trimming of TCR beta chains was found in a later genetic analysis and replicated in an independent cohort. In a later analysis, around 15,000 TCR beta sequences were associated with specific HLA alleles at a false discovery rate of 0.05. In a later analysis, HLA-associated TCR beta chains showed more clonal expansion and lower generation probabilities than non-associated chains that were equally common. Broadly in line with IMGT annotations, most TCR beta V segments showed up in productive rearrangements about 87% or about 30% of the time in an earlier analysis of several hundred of the donors. A total of 150 or so TCR beta chains were listed by the study as associated with cytomegalovirus. Only TCR beta chains were sequenced in this cohort, and the absence of alpha or paired-chain data limited detectable features. Correlated functional status among segregating V segments might reflect linkage disequilibrium, but an unknown experimental factor could not be ruled out. According to a later analysis, most CMV-associated TCR beta chains appeared to be HLA-restricted, and the HLA associations seemed to be driven largely by CMV exposure. The sequencing pipeline was judged likely to have produced a cluster of highly shared sequence variants as a technical artifact. HLA typing was unavailable for some donors at each locus, so association tests used only the typed subset. The classifier was reported to diagnose cytomegalovirus status with high specificity and sensitivity in both the original cohort and the validation cohort. A later analysis reported that several top co-occurrence clusters appeared linked to parvovirus B19, influenza, CMV and Epstein-Barr virus. Sequencing depth was assumed to be roughly uniform across donors in the presence/absence analyses, though that assumption may not hold. A few of the identified cytomegalovirus-associated TCR beta chains were confirmed in vitro to be specific for cytomegalovirus antigens.

Library preparation used the immunoSEQ multiplex PCR assay. A mixture of 60 forward primers for TCR Vbeta segments and 13 reverse primers for TCR Jbeta segments was used in the multiplex PCR. The CDR3 region of rearranged TCR beta genes was amplified from genomic DNA with a multiplex PCR assay. Amplified TCR beta libraries were sequenced as 87-base-pair reads on the Illumina HiSeq System. As for the original processing: A later analysis counted approximately 84 million unique TCR beta chains across the 666 repertoires, and around 9.9 million of these chains were shared by at least two donors. Raw reads were error-corrected and collapsed into unique sequences by a nearest-neighbor algorithm in which closely related sequences were merged to remove PCR and sequencing errors. To assign V, D and J gene segments, CDR3 sequences were aligned to IMGT reference sequences. Each retained sequence needed at least a six-nucleotide match to both a V gene segment and a J gene segment. Rearrangements were classified as productive when the CDR3 lacked stop codons and remained in frame with V and J, and all other rearrangements were classified as non-productive. Following IMGT convention, CDR3 was defined as the stretch from the second conserved V-encoded cysteine up to the conserved J-encoded phenylalanine. In an earlier analysis of more than 550 of the donors, sequences lacking an unambiguous match to a single V gene segment were excluded. An earlier analysis of some 500 of the donors classified V segments as functional when productive rearrangements were above 56.7% and as segregating when the standard deviation between donors was above 5%. To diagnose cytomegalovirus status from the catalog of TCR beta chain sequences, a statistical classification framework was built. V and J gene assignment, in a later analysis, came from comparing TCR nucleotide sequences with IMGT/GENE-DB human TR gene sequences. A later analysis assigned CDR3 sequences and most-parsimonious VDJ recombination scenarios with the TCRdist pipeline. A later analysis defined each TCR beta chain by its CDR3 amino acid sequence plus V-gene family, and excluded reads lacking a unique V-gene family. In a later analysis, 500 to 650 highly shared, low-generation-probability nucleotide sequences were removed to address suspected cross-contamination and a sequencing artifact. A later analysis calculated a clonal expansion index for each public chain from normalized within-repertoire ranks of inferred template counts. In a later analysis, generation probabilities were computed with a VDJ recombination model fitted to out-of-frame rearrangements, and the resulting probabilities were checked against IGoR. In a later analysis, hypergeometric tests were used to score TCR-TCR, TCR-HLA and TCR-CMV co-occurrence, with a repertoire-size bias correction applied to TCR pairs. In a later analysis, false discovery rates were estimated by permuting HLA or CMV assignments 20 times. In a later analysis, co-occurring TCRs were grouped with DBSCAN, and TCRdist sequence similarity was added when clustering was performed within HLA-allele-positive subsets. For co-occurrence clustering, repertoires with fewer than 30,000 or more than 120,000 public chains were excluded, along with a handful of repertoires with anomalous nucleotide sharing. The table comes from immuneACCESS by way of TCRdb, which keeps in-frame sequences with V and J called. Part of the clones is missing from these tables; in studies checked, under half for an unresolved V gene and the rest for unknown reasons. The DNA gave D and trimming, while V, J and clone size come from that table. Counted in this sample were about 200,000 clones; roughly 79% of them appeared once. The ten largest clones add up to 1.5% to 2% of the sample.

As for this clone: Its antigen specificity is not known. Qualities for individual bases were not recorded, and no much larger clone is one base off.

The cohort was made up of 666 healthy bone marrow donors. At the time of sampling, every cohort member was nominally healthy, though immune exposures that went unrecorded were likely present. The donor was CMV seronegative and belonged to the group of 350 or so seronegative cohort members. Every donor gave a peripheral blood sample, and the peripheral blood mononuclear cells from that sample were used for TCR beta sequencing. Genomic DNA extraction from the blood cell samples was performed with the Qiagen DNeasy Blood Extraction Kit. V drops 0 bases and J drops 6 bases, leaving 18 bases in between. From its cysteine to its phenylalanine, the CDR3 spans 16 amino acids. Here the CDR3 DNA is all that survives: 48 bases in frame from base 1. The CDR1 and CDR2 encoded by the germline V gene are MGHRA and YSYEKL.

The rearranged segments are TRBV4-1 and TRBJ2-7; 7 matching bases give a weak D call of TRBD1. Material for sequencing was PBMCs. The TCR sequence derives from a man under 40 in good health and CMV-seronegative. The CDR3 protein sequence reads: CASSQEGGPTGVEQYF. The bases read TGCGCCAGCAGCCAAGAAGGAGGGCCTACAGGGGTCGAGCAGTACTTC.